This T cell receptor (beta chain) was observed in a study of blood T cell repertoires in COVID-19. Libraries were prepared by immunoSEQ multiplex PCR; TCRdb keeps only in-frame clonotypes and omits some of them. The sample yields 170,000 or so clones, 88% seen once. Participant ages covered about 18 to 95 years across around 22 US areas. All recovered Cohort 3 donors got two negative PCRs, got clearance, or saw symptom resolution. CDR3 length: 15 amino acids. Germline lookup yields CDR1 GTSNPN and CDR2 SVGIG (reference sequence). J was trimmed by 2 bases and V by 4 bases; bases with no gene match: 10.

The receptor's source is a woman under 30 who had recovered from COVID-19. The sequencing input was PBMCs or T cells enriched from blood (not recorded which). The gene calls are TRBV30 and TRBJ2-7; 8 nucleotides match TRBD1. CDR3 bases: TGTGCCTGGACCTTAGACAGGGGCCTTACCTACGAGCAGTACTTC. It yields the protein CAWTLDRGLTYEQYF. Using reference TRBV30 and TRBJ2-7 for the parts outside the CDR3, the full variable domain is SQTIHQWPATLVQPVGSPLSLECTVEGTSNPNLYWYRQAAGRGLQLLFYSVGIGQISSEVPQNLSASRPQDRQFILSSKKLLLSDSGFYLCAWTLDRGLTYEQYFGPGTRLTVT.